These 11 T cell receptor beta chains were all obtained from the same sample, sequenced in a study of T cell responses to AZD1222 COVID-19 vaccine. Sequenced by immunoSEQ multiplex PCR; TCRdb stores in-frame clones only, minus some. The table has 90,000 to 130,000 clones, 89% seen once. This specimen consisted of peripheral blood, obtained on day 0 of MenACWY control vaccination. These receptors were collected from an adult in good health.

The chain uses TRBV6-1 and TRBJ1-3, with 8 bases that match TRBD1. The CDR3 sequence is 15 residues long. J gave up 3 bases and V 3 bases, and 4 bases lay outside the gene matches. Per the germline V gene, CDR1 is MNHNS and CDR2 is SASEGT. This chain's CDR3 is CASSDRGHYGNTIYF. DNA of the CDR3: TGTGCCAGCAGTGACAGGGGGCATTATGGAAACACCATATATTTT.

This chain links TRBV5-1 with TRBJ2-7; perhaps TRBD1 as D (7 bases). V was shortened by 0 bases and J by 6 bases, with 10 bases between the two germline ends. There are 13 residues in the CDR3. CDR1 and CDR2 (germline): SGHRS, YFSETQ. This CDR3 reads CASSLGQGGEQYF. CDR3 nucleotides: TGCGCCAGCAGCTTGGGTCAGGGGGGCGAGCAGTACTTC.

The V gene is TRBV12-3 or TRBV12-4, the J gene TRBJ1-2; D may be TRBD1 (5 bases). The CDR3 sequence is 13 residues long. Trimming took off 5 bases at V and 4 bases at J, with 11 bases between the two ends. The CDR3 DNA reads as TGTGCCAGCAGTACGGGACGTAGCTATGGCTACACCTTC. This gives the protein CASSTGRSYGYTF.

J is TRBJ1-2 and V is TRBV4-1, with TRBD1 as a possible D gene (6 bases). CDR3 length equals 12 residues. The V end lost 6 bases, the J end lost 2 bases, and 7 bases lay between the germline ends. CDR1 is MGHRA and CDR2 is YSYEKL in the germline V gene. The CDR3 sequence: CASSGGNYGYTF. The DNA for the CDR3 is TGCGCCAGCAGTGGGGGCAACTATGGCTACACCTTC.

The rearrangement uses TRBV5-6 and TRBJ2-7, with D perhaps matching TRBD1 or TRBD2 (5 bases each). The CDR3 loop spans 13 amino acids. Trimming took off 1 base at V and 7 bases at J, with 12 bases between the two ends. Per germline, CDR1 SGHDT and CDR2 YYEEEE. The CDR3 reads CASSLRGSREQYF. Here the CDR3 DNA reads TGTGCCAGCAGCTTGCGGGGCTCTAGGGAGCAGTACTTC.

The V gene is TRBV27, the J gene TRBJ2-7, with 13 bases aligning to TRBD2. Germline loops: CDR1 MNHEY, CDR2 SMNVEV (reference sequence). The CDR3 consists of 14 residues. J gave up 3 bases and V 6 bases, and 2 bases lay outside the gene matches. The CDR3 DNA sequence: TGTGCCAGCAGAGGACTAGCGGGGGACTACGAGCAGTACTTC. Translation: CASRGLAGDYEQYF.

This clone was seen more than once but under ten times. The chain uses TRBV30 and TRBJ2-6; no clear D gene. The V gene lost 0 bases and the J gene lost 0 bases, with 12 bases spanning the gap. The CDR3 has 17 residues. Germline assignment: CDR1 GTSNPN and CDR2 SVGIG (reference sequence). The chain's CDR3 is CAWSVTGSNSGANVLTF. CDR3 in DNA: TGTGCCTGGAGTGTTACGGGCAGTAACTCTGGGGCCAACGTCCTGACTTTC.

This chain links TRBV7-8 with TRBJ2-1; TRBD2 matches at 7 bases. The CDR3 spans 18 residues. Germline CDR1 reads SGHVS; CDR2 reads FQNEAQ. V shed 5 bases and J 4 bases; nucleotides not matched to a gene: 17. CDR3 loop: CASSVGYRRGGAYNEQFF. The DNA for the CDR3 is TGTGCCAGCAGCGTCGGATATAGGCGGGGAGGGGCTTACAATGAGCAGTTCTTC.

The V and J genes are TRBV5-6 and TRBJ2-5, with TRBD1 identical over 11 bases. The ends lost 4 bases at V and 5 bases at J; junction bases unmatched: 7. This CDR3 region has 15 residues. The V gene's germline CDR1 is SGHDT and CDR2 YYEEEE. The CDR3: CASSRGTGGRETQYF. The CDR3 DNA follows: TGTGCCAGCAGCCGAGGGACAGGGGGAAGGGAGACCCAGTACTTC.

The J gene is TRBJ1-6, the V gene TRBV6-1; D unresolved. Trimming took off 1 base at V and 6 bases at J, with 16 bases between the two ends. Germline V gives CDR1 MNHNS, CDR2 SASEGT. The length of the CDR3 is 17 residues. As DNA, the CDR3 is TGTGCCAGCAGTGAAGGGACTCACGTCCGCCGTAATTCACCCCTCCACTTT. Amino acids: CASSEGTHVRRNSPLHF.

The V and J genes are TRBV10-3 and TRBJ1-1; 7 bases align to TRBD1. The CDR3 is 15 residues long. CDR1 is ENHRY and CDR2 is SYGVKD in the germline V gene. V gave up 6 bases and J gave up 5 bases; unmatched junction bases: 12. The DNA for the CDR3 is TGTGCCATCAGGGCCACAGGGGCCTATGGGACTGAAGCTTTCTTT. Translation gives CAIRATGAYGTEAFF.